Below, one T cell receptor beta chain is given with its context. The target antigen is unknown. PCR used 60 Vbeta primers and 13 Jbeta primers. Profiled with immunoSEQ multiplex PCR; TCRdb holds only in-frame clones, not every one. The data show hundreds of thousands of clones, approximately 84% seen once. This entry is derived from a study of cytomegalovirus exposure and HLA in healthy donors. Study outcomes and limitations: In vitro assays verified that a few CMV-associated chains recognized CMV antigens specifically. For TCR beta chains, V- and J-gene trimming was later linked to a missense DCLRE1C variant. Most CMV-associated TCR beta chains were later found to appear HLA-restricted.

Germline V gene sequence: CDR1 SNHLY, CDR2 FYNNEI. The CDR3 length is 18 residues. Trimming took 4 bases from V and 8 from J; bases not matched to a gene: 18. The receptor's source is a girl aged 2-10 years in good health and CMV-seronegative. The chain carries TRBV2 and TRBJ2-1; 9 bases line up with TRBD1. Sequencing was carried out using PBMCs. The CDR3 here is CASSGDRAGPKGGYEQFF. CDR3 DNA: TGTGCCAGCAGTGGGGACAGGGCCGGGCCTAAAGGCGGGTATGAGCAGTTCTTC. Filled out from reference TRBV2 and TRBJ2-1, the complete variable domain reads EPEVTQTPSHQVTQMGQEVILRCVPISNHLYFYWYRQILGQKVEFLVSFYNNEISEKSEIFDDQFSVERPDGSNFTLKIRSTKLEDSAMYFCASSGDRAGPKGGYEQFFGPGTRLTVL.